Listed below are T cell receptor beta chains from one sample, sequenced in a study of T cell responses to AZD1222 COVID-19 vaccine. Some clones are missing from TCRdb's copy, which holds only in-frame ones; the method was immunoSEQ multiplex PCR. The data hold more than 250,000 clones, with approximately 93% observed a single time. This sample comprised peripheral blood, obtained on day 0 of AZD1222 vaccination. The receptors here all came from an adult in good health. The CDR3 runs from the conserved cysteine through the conserved F or W. Size is stated for part of the rows, as once, few or many counts, or as a class when the clone is expanded.

abundance: -
v_gene: TRBV3-1/TRBV3-2
j_gene: TRBJ2-2
CDR3aa: CASSQDQRDCTGELFF

abundance: -
v_gene: TRBV6-5
j_gene: TRBJ1-1
CDR3aa: CASSYSRGTEAFF

abundance: once
v_gene: TRBV10-3
j_gene: TRBJ2-5
CDR3aa: CAISQTSGETQYF

abundance: -
v_gene: TRBV7-2
j_gene: TRBJ1-2
CDR3aa: CASSLARGYTF

abundance: -
v_gene: TRBV28
j_gene: TRBJ1-1
CDR3aa: CATLGTGGRNTEAFF

abundance: -
v_gene: TRBV2
j_gene: TRBJ2-7
CDR3aa: CASSGQGYEQYF

abundance: -
v_gene: TRBV3-1/TRBV3-2
j_gene: TRBJ2-5
CDR3aa: CASSLGQGETQYF

abundance: -
v_gene: TRBV5-4
j_gene: TRBJ1-4
CDR3aa: CASSLGDRTANEKLFF

abundance: once
v_gene: TRBV19
j_gene: TRBJ2-4
CDR3aa: CASSPGPANRIQYF

abundance: -
v_gene: TRBV4-1
j_gene: TRBJ1-1
CDR3aa: CASSQVRALGLNTEAFF

abundance: few
v_gene: TRBV11-2
j_gene: TRBJ2-7
CDR3aa: CASSPRTGGNEQYF

abundance: -
v_gene: TRBV5-1
j_gene: TRBJ2-7
CDR3aa: CASSSWGSRLSEQYF

abundance: -
v_gene: TRBV6-1
j_gene: TRBJ1-1
CDR3aa: CASSEGNLGTEAFF

abundance: -
v_gene: TRBV5-4
j_gene: TRBJ1-1
CDR3aa: CASTLGQGNTEAFF

abundance: -
v_gene: TRBV27
j_gene: TRBJ1-1
CDR3aa: CASSSPTGGLNTEAFF

abundance: -
v_gene: TRBV10-3
j_gene: TRBJ2-7
CDR3aa: CAISVLAGEGSYEQYF

abundance: -
v_gene: TRBV11-3
j_gene: TRBJ2-1
CDR3aa: CASSSGGRIYNEQFF

abundance: -
v_gene: TRBV5-1
j_gene: TRBJ2-1
CDR3aa: CASSLGLAGGYEQFF

abundance: -
v_gene: TRBV30
j_gene: TRBJ2-7
CDR3aa: CAGAGGYEQYF

abundance: -
v_gene: TRBV10-3
j_gene: TRBJ1-4
CDR3aa: CAISELDRTLKEKLFF

abundance: -
v_gene: TRBV24-1
j_gene: TRBJ2-1
CDR3aa: CATSDGGYNEQFF

abundance: -
v_gene: TRBV5-5
j_gene: TRBJ2-7
CDR3aa: CASSFGLAGEEQYF

abundance: -
v_gene: TRBV19
j_gene: TRBJ2-7
CDR3aa: CASSIAFRTSSYEQYF

abundance: once
v_gene: TRBV4-3
j_gene: TRBJ2-4
CDR3aa: CASSLGTLVRNIQYF

abundance: -
v_gene: TRBV5-1
j_gene: TRBJ2-6
CDR3aa: CASSLGSSGANVLTF

abundance: -
v_gene: TRBV19
j_gene: TRBJ1-2
CDR3aa: CASSNTRTSYGYTF

abundance: -
v_gene: TRBV15
j_gene: TRBJ2-3
CDR3aa: CATSRGGGQGETTQYF

abundance: -
v_gene: TRBV19
j_gene: TRBJ2-3
CDR3aa: CASSSSGTSGNTDTQYF

abundance: few
v_gene: TRBV20-1
j_gene: TRBJ1-2
CDR3aa: CSAYSYGYTF

abundance: -
v_gene: TRBV7-2
j_gene: TRBJ2-7
CDR3aa: CASSLEGLASEQYF

abundance: -
v_gene: TRBV10-3
j_gene: TRBJ1-5
CDR3aa: CAISDPGRSNQPQHF

abundance: -
v_gene: TRBV23-1
j_gene: TRBJ1-2
CDR3aa: CASSLYNRGRIYGYTF

abundance: -
v_gene: TRBV19
j_gene: TRBJ1-1
CDR3aa: CASRIGDSLMNTEAFF

abundance: -
v_gene: TRBV11-2
j_gene: TRBJ2-1
CDR3aa: CASSYRGGRGPYNEQFF

abundance: -
v_gene: TRBV7-2
j_gene: TRBJ2-1
CDR3aa: CASSSQVLEQFF

abundance: -
v_gene: TRBV18
j_gene: TRBJ2-7
CDR3aa: CASSPGDRVSPEQYF

abundance: -
v_gene: TRBV11-2
j_gene: TRBJ2-4
CDR3aa: CASSRSRVAGGNIQYF

abundance: once
v_gene: TRBV28
j_gene: TRBJ1-4
CDR3aa: CASSGLEGLFF

abundance: once
v_gene: TRBV6-5
j_gene: TRBJ2-2
CDR3aa: CASTRVGELFF

abundance: -
v_gene: TRBV7-2
j_gene: TRBJ2-7
CDR3aa: CASSPQLAGGWDEQYF

abundance: -
v_gene: TRBV11-2
j_gene: TRBJ2-7
CDR3aa: CASSFGGTAYEQYF

abundance: -
v_gene: TRBV4-1
j_gene: TRBJ1-5
CDR3aa: CASSLILGTGTERNQPQHF

abundance: -
v_gene: TRBV19
j_gene: TRBJ2-1
CDR3aa: CASSSRAGHNEQFF

abundance: once
v_gene: TRBV7-9
j_gene: TRBJ1-1
CDR3aa: CASSLDGAGAFF

abundance: -
v_gene: TRBV10-3
j_gene: TRBJ2-7
CDR3aa: CAISEIQEYEQYF

abundance: -
v_gene: TRBV10-2
j_gene: TRBJ1-6
CDR3aa: CASSVYGTDNSPLHF

abundance: -
v_gene: TRBV27
j_gene: TRBJ1-4
CDR3aa: CASSPRVDEKLFF

abundance: -
v_gene: TRBV7-8
j_gene: TRBJ1-2
CDR3aa: CASSSQTGNYGYTF

abundance: -
v_gene: TRBV28
j_gene: TRBJ1-3
CDR3aa: CASRGQGESSGNTIYF

abundance: -
v_gene: TRBV28
j_gene: TRBJ2-5
CDR3aa: CASTEGQGIVPQYF

abundance: -
v_gene: TRBV3-1/TRBV3-2
j_gene: TRBJ2-3
CDR3aa: CASSQAPSGGPGGADTQYF

abundance: -
v_gene: TRBV19
j_gene: TRBJ1-3
CDR3aa: CASSFLRYSGNTIYF

abundance: -
v_gene: TRBV7-8
j_gene: TRBJ1-1
CDR3aa: CASSLGQNTEAFF

abundance: -
v_gene: TRBV6-2/TRBV6-3
j_gene: TRBJ2-1
CDR3aa: CASSYSTHTLSNEQFF

abundance: -
v_gene: TRBV28
j_gene: TRBJ1-1
CDR3aa: CASSPVHYTEAFF

abundance: -
v_gene: TRBV19
j_gene: TRBJ2-1
CDR3aa: CASCPRSPGQAYNEQFF